This T cell receptor (beta chain) comes out of a study of T cells in Graves' hyperthyroidism and ophthalmopathy. Overall study: Before treatment of any kind, peripheral blood was taken at initial diagnosis. Points from the study as a whole: Stable hyperthyroidism and ophthalmopathy were separated using 13 V-J signatures. Most thyroid clonotypes that were expanded above 0.001 also turned up in blood.

A word on this clonotype: Its target is unknown.

Germline loops: CDR1 GTSNPN, CDR2 SVGIG (reference sequence). This CDR3 is 11 amino acids long. V was pared by 5 bases and J by 4 bases, with 7 bases between. The cohort's ophthalmopathy patients, a group with duration under 3 months, had a Clinical Activity Score of at least 3 and a NOSPECS grade of at least 4. RNA transcripts gave rise to amplified TCR beta CDR3 regions. The study used the HTBI primer set for a first-round RT-PCR of the TCR CDR3. A single record per CDR3 protein comes from TCRdb applying MiXCR to the multiplex PCR reads. The table shows approximately 330,000 distinct CDR3 sequences, with roughly 13% occurring only once.

The TCR originated in a woman aged 40 to 50 with Graves' ophthalmopathy. The chain links TRBV30 to TRBJ2-3; a weak D match, TRBD2 (5 bases). The specimen sequenced was blood. The CDR3 reads CAWGLSDTQYF. In DNA, the CDR3 is TGTGCCTGGGGACTGTCAGATACGCAGTATTTT.